This T cell receptor beta chain was recorded in a study of CD4 T cells in relation to SARS-CoV-2 and coronaviruses. As for the study in general: After roughly eleven days of antigen culture, PBMC TCR beta CDR3s were sequenced.

Unexposed donor CD4+ T cells date from about 2011-2019, before the COVID-19 pandemic. The cells were cultured for about ten days before CD4+ T cells were isolated. PBMCs were plated at roughly 2.1 million per well in IL-2-containing medium. Of note for this clone: Its antigen is not known.

Using immunoSEQ multiplex PCR, the repertoire was profiled, and TCRdb retains in-frame clones only, with some absent. Altogether 15,000 to 25,000 clones are present, 77% being singletons, with the ten largest covering approximately 23%. Sequenced material: CD4+ T cells from PBMCs, cultured in vitro. The clonotype originates from a human donor in good health.

This chain's CDR3 is CASSPEEAASSYEQYF. Written as DNA, the CDR3 is TGTGCCAGCAGCCCCGAAGAGGCCGCGAGCTCCTACGAGCAGTACTTC. This chain uses TRBV5-6 with TRBJ2-7, with D unclear. Germline CDR1 and CDR2: SGHDT and YYEEEE. Trimming pared 4 bases from V and 0 bases from J, leaving 17 bases between. The CDR3 covers 16 residues. Looking up the rest from reference TRBV5-6 and TRBJ2-7 gives the full variable domain: DAGVTQSPTHLIKTRGQQVTLRCSPKSGHDTVSWYQQALGQGPQFIFQYYEEEERQRGNFPDRFSGHQFPNYSSELNVNALLLGDSALYLCASSPEEAASSYEQYFGPGTRLTVT.